A selection of T cell receptor beta chains follows, all from one sample in a study of shared clonotypes between healthy human individuals. Measured with immunoSEQ multiplex PCR; TCRdb has only the in-frame clones, and not every one. This sample has 2 million to 2.5 million clones, with 90% to 96% found just once. Material for sequencing was naive CD4+ T cells sorted from blood. Receptor source: a man younger than 35 in good health. CDR3s include the opening cysteine and the closing phenylalanine or tryptophan. D genes are given only for firm matches. Size is omitted from some rows. Given values are once, few, many or a class for expanded clones.

.	.	TRBV6-5	TRBJ1-5	TGTGCCAGCAGTTCAACCAAGGCGGGCAATCAGCCCCAGCATTTT	CASSSTKAGNQPQHF
.	TRBD1	TRBV9	TRBJ1-4	TGTGCCAGCTCGACGACAGGGAGCGAAAAACTGTTTTTT	CASSTTGSEKLFF
few	TRBD2	TRBV2	TRBJ2-5	TGTGCCAGCATTGGACTAGCGGGGGAGTTTTGGATAGCACAAGAGACCCAGTACTTC	CASIGLAGEFWIAQETQYF
once	.	TRBV30	TRBJ2-6	TGTGCCTGGAGTGGCGTCTCTGGGGCCAACGTCCTGACTTTC	CAWSGVSGANVLTF
.	.	TRBV7-3	TRBJ2-2	TGTGCCAGCAGCTTAGAACCGCTGAACACCGGGGAGCTGTTTTTT	CASSLEPLNTGELFF
.	TRBD1	TRBV6-1	TRBJ1-1	TGTGCCAGCAGTGGTGGACAGGCAGCGAACACTGAAGCTTTCTTT	CASSGGQAANTEAFF
.	TRBD1	TRBV5-6	TRBJ1-4	TGTGCCAGCAGCAGGGGGACAGGGCGAAATGAAAAACTGTTTTTT	CASSRGTGRNEKLFF
.	TRBD2	TRBV28	TRBJ2-7	TGTGCCAGCACCGTGACTAGCGGGGGGTCCTACGAGCAGTACTTC	CASTVTSGGSYEQYF
.	TRBD2	TRBV6-6	TRBJ2-1	TGTGCCAGCAGTTACGGCGGGAGACACAATGAGCAGTTCTTC	CASSYGGRHNEQFF
.	.	TRBV6-6	TRBJ1-2	TGTGCCGCGGGGGCAGGGAAGGTCGGTGGCTACACCTTC	CAAGAGKVGGYTF
.	.	TRBV5-5	TRBJ2-5	TGTGCCAGCAGCTTGACAGACGAGACCCAGTACTTC	CASSLTDETQYF
.	.	TRBV2	TRBJ2-6	TGTGCCAGCAGTTTCCGATCTGGGGCCAACGTCCTGACTTTC	CASSFRSGANVLTF
.	TRBD2	TRBV2	TRBJ2-7	TGTGCCAGCAGCCCCTCAACTAGCGGGAGTATAACCTACGAGCAGTACTTC	CASSPSTSGSITYEQYF
.	TRBD1	TRBV7-9	TRBJ1-2	TGTGCCAGCAGATACGGACAGGGGGCCTACACCTTC	CASRYGQGAYTF
once	.	TRBV11-2	TRBJ2-7	TGTGCCAGCAGCTTAGATCCCCAGTCCTACGAGCAGTACTTC	CASSLDPQSYEQYF
.	TRBD1	TRBV5-1	TRBJ2-5	TGCGCCAGCAGCTCCCGGGACAGGGAAGAGACCCAGTACTTC	CASSSRDREETQYF
.	.	TRBV7-2	TRBJ2-7	TGTGCCAGCAGCTTAATGGGTCCCACCGTATCCTACGAGCAGTACTTC	CASSLMGPTVSYEQYF
once	TRBD1	TRBV15	TRBJ2-7	TGTGCCACCAGCTTCGGGACAGGGTCGAGAACCTACGAGCAGTACTTC	CATSFGTGSRTYEQYF
.	.	TRBV30	TRBJ2-2	TGTGCCTGGTCCCTAACTAACACCGGGGAGCTGTTTTTT	CAWSLTNTGELFF
.	.	TRBV30	TRBJ2-1	TGTGCCTGGAGGTTAGCGGAGGTCTGGTTCTTC	CAWRLAEVWFF
.	TRBD2	TRBV5-1	TRBJ2-1	TGCGCCAGCAGCTTGGAAGGCCAAGCGGGAGTTCGCTACAATGAGCAGTTCTTC	CASSLEGQAGVRYNEQFF
.	.	TRBV10-3	TRBJ2-7	TGTGCCATCAGTGATGGCGGACACTCCTACGAGCAGTACTTC	CAISDGGHSYEQYF
.	.	TRBV29-1	TRBJ1-3	TGCAGCTTTTCGTTCCAGGGCTCTGGAAACACCATATATTTT	CSFSFQGSGNTIYF
.	.	TRBV7-9	TRBJ1-1	TGTGCCAGCAGCGCAAAGACAGTGGAGAACACTGAAGCTTTCTTT	CASSAKTVENTEAFF
.	.	TRBV30	TRBJ1-1	TGTGCCTGGAGTGTACTGAGTGAAGCTTTCTTT	CAWSVLSEAFF
.	TRBD2	TRBV4-2	TRBJ2-5	TGTGCCAGCAGCCAAGTCGCCCTAGCGGAGAAGACCCAGTACTTC	CASSQVALAEKTQYF
.	.	TRBV14	TRBJ1-4	TGTGCCAGCAGCCAAGATAGGGGGGCGCGTGAAAAACTGTTTTTT	CASSQDRGAREKLFF
.	.	TRBV6-5	TRBJ1-3	TGTGCCAGCAGTTACCGACAGCTGTTCTCTGGAAACACCATATATTTT	CASSYRQLFSGNTIYF
.	.	TRBV10-3	TRBJ2-7	TGTGCCATCTCGTGGCAGGAGGGCCTATCCTACGAGCAGTACTTC	CAISWQEGLSYEQYF
.	.	TRBV4-3	TRBJ2-6	TGCGCCAGCAGCCAACAAATCAATATAGCTGGGGCCAACGTCCTGACTTTC	CASSQQINIAGANVLTF
.	TRBD1	TRBV14	TRBJ1-2	TGTGCCAGCAGCCAAGACGGGACAGGGAGGGGTGGCTACACCTTC	CASSQDGTGRGGYTF
.	.	TRBV5-4	TRBJ2-1	TGTGCCAGCAGCTTGGTTCAGTACAATGAGCAGTTCTTC	CASSLVQYNEQFF
.	.	TRBV4-1	TRBJ1-4	TGCGCCAGCAGCCTAATGGCCGGGACGACGTCTGAAAAACTGTTTTTT	CASSLMAGTTSEKLFF
.	.	TRBV27	TRBJ1-5	TGTGCCAGCAGTTTTCTCGGGGGGGATCAGCCCCAGCATTTT	CASSFLGGDQPQHF
.	.	TRBV5-1	TRBJ2-2	TGCGCCAGCAGCGGTGGACGGATAAACACCGGGGAGCTGTTTTTT	CASSGGRINTGELFF
.	.	TRBV5-4	TRBJ2-7	TGTGCCAGCGGAGGGGGGGCTCCCGACTACGAGCAGTACTTC	CASGGGAPDYEQYF
.	TRBD2	TRBV7-7	TRBJ2-5	TGTGCTAGCAGCTCCGGGACTAGCGGGAGTTGGGAGACCCAGTACTTC	CASSSGTSGSWETQYF
.	.	TRBV6-5	TRBJ2-2	TGTGCCAGCAGTTGGGATCCGAACACCGGGGAGCTGTTTTTT	CASSWDPNTGELFF